Sequencing of this T cell receptor beta chain was carried out in a study of T cell responses to AZD1222 COVID-19 vaccine. This CDR3 contains 15 residues. Germline V gene lookup returns CDR1 SGHTA and CDR2 FQGNSA. The junction had 11 bases not matched to a gene; V was cut back by 7 bases and J by 8 bases. Some clones are missing from TCRdb's copy, which holds only in-frame ones; the method was immunoSEQ multiplex PCR. Of fewer than 150,000 clones listed, roughly nine tenths were seen once; the top ten hold 8% to 10%. The source of this sequence is an adult who received the AZD1222 COVID-19 vaccine. The sequencing here drew on peripheral blood, taken 28 days after the second AZD1222 dose. The gene calls are TRBV7-2 and TRBJ1-6, with 7 bases lining up with TRBD1. The CDR3: CASKLTGTDYSPLHF. The CDR3, as DNA: TGTGCCAGCAAATTAACCGGGACAGATTATTCACCCCTCCACTTT.